Detailed here is one TCR beta chain. The data derive from a study of blood T cell repertoires in COVID-19. On the study more broadly: The study drew acute and convalescent COVID-19 samples from the United States, Italy and Spain. Sources were T cells, B-cell-depleted T cells, or PBMCs; the material itself was cDNA or gDNA.

Clones were sequenced by immunoSEQ multiplex PCR, and TCRdb holds only the in-frame ones, with some missing. The table shows about 120,000 clones, with 80% to 85% occurring only once. The CDR3 consists of 12 residues. Per the germline V gene, CDR1 is ENHRY and CDR2 is SYGVKD. This study enrolled people aged about 18 to 100 from about two dozen US geographic areas. Donors were grouped by their self-reported clinical history. The clonotype was recovered from a woman in her 30s who had recovered from COVID-19. The sequenced sample was PBMCs or T cells enriched from blood (not recorded which). The chain employs TRBV10-3 and TRBJ1-5, with D possibly TRBD1 on 5 matching bases. The DNA for the CDR3 is TGTGCGGCGCGGGGGGGCAATCAGCCCCAGCATTTT. This sequence encodes CAARGGNQPQHF.